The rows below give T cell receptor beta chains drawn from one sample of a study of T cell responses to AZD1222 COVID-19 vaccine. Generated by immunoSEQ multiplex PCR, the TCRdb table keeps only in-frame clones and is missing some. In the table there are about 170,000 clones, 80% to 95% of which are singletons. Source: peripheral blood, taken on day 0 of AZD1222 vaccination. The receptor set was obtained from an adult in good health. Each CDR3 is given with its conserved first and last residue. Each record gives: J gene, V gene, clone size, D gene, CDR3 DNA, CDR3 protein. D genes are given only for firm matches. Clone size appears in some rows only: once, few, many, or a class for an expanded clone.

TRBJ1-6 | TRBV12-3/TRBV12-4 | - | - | TGTGCCACCCGGCGGAGTAGAAATTCACCCCTCCACTTT | CATRRSRNSPLHF
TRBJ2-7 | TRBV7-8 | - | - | TGTGCCAGCAGCTTAGGCAGGGTTTACGAGCAGTACTTC | CASSLGRVYEQYF
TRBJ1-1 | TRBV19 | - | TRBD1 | TGTGCCAGTACCCAACAGGGGGCAAACACTGAAGCTTTCTTT | CASTQQGANTEAFF
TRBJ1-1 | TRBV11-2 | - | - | TGTGCCAGCAGCTTAGGCGTCCAGGGGCGGGCTGAAGCTTTCTTT | CASSLGVQGRAEAFF
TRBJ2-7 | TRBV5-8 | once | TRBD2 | TGTGCCAGCAGCTTACTAGCGGGAGCGAGCACCTACGAGCAGTACTTC | CASSLLAGASTYEQYF
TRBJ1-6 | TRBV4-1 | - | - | TGCGCCAGCAGCCTAGCGGGCTACGATAATTCACCCCTCCACTTT | CASSLAGYDNSPLHF
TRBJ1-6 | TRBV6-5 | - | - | TGTGCCAGCAGGAAGCAAGGCCCTAATTCACCCCTCCACTTT | CASRKQGPNSPLHF
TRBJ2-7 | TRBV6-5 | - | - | TGTGCCAGCGGGGCAGAATCCTACGAGCAGTACTTC | CASGAESYEQYF
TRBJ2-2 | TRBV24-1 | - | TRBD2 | TGTGCCACCAGTGATTCTAGCGGGAGAGCCGGGGAGCTGTTTTTT | CATSDSSGRAGELFF
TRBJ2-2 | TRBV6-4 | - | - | TGTGCCAGCAGGCCGGGAGTAGGCACCGGGGAGCTGTTTTTT | CASRPGVGTGELFF
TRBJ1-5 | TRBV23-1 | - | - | TGCGCCAGCAGCCCCGAAGACGGGGAGGTCTATAATCAGCCCCAGCATTTT | CASSPEDGEVYNQPQHF
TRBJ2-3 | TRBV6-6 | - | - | TGTGCCAGCAGTTACGATGGCAGAAGCACAGATACGCAGTATTTT | CASSYDGRSTDTQYF
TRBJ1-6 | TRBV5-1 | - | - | TGCGCCAGCAGCCCCGGGACCGCTTATAATTCACCCCTCCACTTT | CASSPGTAYNSPLHF
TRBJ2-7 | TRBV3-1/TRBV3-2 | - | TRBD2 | TGTGCCAGCAGCCAAGTGAGCGGGATAGTCTCCTACGAGCAGTACTTC | CASSQVSGIVSYEQYF
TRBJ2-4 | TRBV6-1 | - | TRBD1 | TGTGCCAGCAGTGAAGGTGGGACAGAAAACATTCAGTACTTC | CASSEGGTENIQYF
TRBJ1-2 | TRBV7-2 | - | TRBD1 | TGTGCCAGCAGCATGCCTCGGACAGGGAGTTATGGCTACACCTTC | CASSMPRTGSYGYTF
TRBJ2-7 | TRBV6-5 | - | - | TGTGCCAGCAGTTACTCGTATAGCGGCGAGCAGTACTTC | CASSYSYSGEQYF
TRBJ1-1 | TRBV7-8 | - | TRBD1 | TGTGCCAGCAGCCCCCCGGAGGGGACAGTAAGCCCTGAAGCTTTCTTT | CASSPPEGTVSPEAFF
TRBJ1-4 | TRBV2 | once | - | TGTGCCAGCAGACTTGGCAATGAAAAACTGTTTTTT | CASRLGNEKLFF
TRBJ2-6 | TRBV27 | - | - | TGTGCCAGCAGTTTATCAATGGGGGCCAACGTCCTGACTTTC | CASSLSMGANVLTF
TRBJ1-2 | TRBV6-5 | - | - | TGTGCCAGCAGTTCCGGGACAACTAACTATGGCTACACCTTC | CASSSGTTNYGYTF
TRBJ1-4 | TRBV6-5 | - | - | TGTGCCAGCAGTCCCCGGACAGAGATCCGGGGAAAACTGTTTTTT | CASSPRTEIRGKLFF
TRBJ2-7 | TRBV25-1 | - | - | TGTGCCAGCAGTGAATATGGGCAGCCCTACGAGCAGTACTTC | CASSEYGQPYEQYF
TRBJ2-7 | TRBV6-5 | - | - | TGTGCCAGCGGTAGGGGACAAGAGTACGAGCAGTACTTC | CASGRGQEYEQYF
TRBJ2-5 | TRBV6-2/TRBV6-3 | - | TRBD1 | TGTGCCAGCAGCCTAGACAGGGCTAACCAAGAGACCCAGTACTTC | CASSLDRANQETQYF
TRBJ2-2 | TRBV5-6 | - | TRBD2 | TGTGCCAGCAGCCGACTAGCGGTGCGCACCGGGGAGCTGTTTTTT | CASSRLAVRTGELFF
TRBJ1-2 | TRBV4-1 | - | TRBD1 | TGCGCCAGCAGCCTCCGGACAGGGCCCTATGGCTACACCTTC | CASSLRTGPYGYTF
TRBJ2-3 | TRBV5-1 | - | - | TGCGCCAGCAGCTTGGCGGCAGATACGCAGTATTTT | CASSLAADTQYF
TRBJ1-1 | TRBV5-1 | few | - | TGCGCCAGCAGCTTGACAGGGCAGAACACTGAAGCTTTCTTT | CASSLTGQNTEAFF
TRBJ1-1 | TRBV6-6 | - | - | TGTGCCAGCAGTTACTTTAACGAGGAACTGGGGGAAGCTTTCTTT | CASSYFNEELGEAFF
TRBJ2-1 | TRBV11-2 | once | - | TGTGCCAGCAGCTTAGACAGGGAACTCAATGAGCAGTTCTTC | CASSLDRELNEQFF
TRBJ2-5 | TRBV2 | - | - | TGTGCCAGCAGCGGGTGGGGGCAAGAGACCCAGTACTTC | CASSGWGQETQYF
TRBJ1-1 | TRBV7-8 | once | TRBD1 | TGTGCCAGCAGCCATCGGGACAGGTCTACCACTGAAGCTTTCTTT | CASSHRDRSTTEAFF
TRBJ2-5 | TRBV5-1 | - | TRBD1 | TGCGCCAGCAGCTTGGCCCGTATGGGACAGTCCCAAGAGACCCAGTACTTC | CASSLARMGQSQETQYF
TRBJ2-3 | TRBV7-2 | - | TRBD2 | TGTGCCAGCAGCTCCGCCGGACTAGCGGGAGGGCTAGATACGCAGTATTTT | CASSSAGLAGGLDTQYF
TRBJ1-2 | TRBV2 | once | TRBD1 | TGTGCCAGCAGGCTGGACAGGGGCGGTAACTATGGCTACACCTTC | CASRLDRGGNYGYTF
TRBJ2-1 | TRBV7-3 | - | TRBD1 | TGTGCCAGCAGCCCTGGACAGGGCACACATTACAATGAGCAGTTCTTC | CASSPGQGTHYNEQFF
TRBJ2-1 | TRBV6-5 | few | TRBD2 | TGTGCCAGCAGTTCCTCGACTAGCGGGGGTTACAATGAGCAGTTCTTC | CASSSSTSGGYNEQFF
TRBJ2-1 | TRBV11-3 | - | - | TGTGCCAGCAGCTTAGATGGTCTCTACAATGAGCAGTTCTTC | CASSLDGLYNEQFF
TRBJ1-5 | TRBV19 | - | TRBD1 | TGTGCCAGTAGTATCCCGGGACAGGGCGGGAATCAGCCCCAGCATTTT | CASSIPGQGGNQPQHF
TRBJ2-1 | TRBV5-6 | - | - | TGTGCCAGCAGCCTGGGACGGGTATATGAGCAGTTCTTC | CASSLGRVYEQFF
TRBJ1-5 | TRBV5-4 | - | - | TGTGCCAGCAGCTTGATTAGGCGACAGCGCCGCAATCAGCCCCAGCATTTT | CASSLIRRQRRNQPQHF
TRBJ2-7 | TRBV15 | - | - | TGTGCCACCAGCCCCTGGGGCGGATCCTACGAGCAGTACTTC | CATSPWGGSYEQYF
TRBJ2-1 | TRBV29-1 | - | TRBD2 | TGCAGCGTCTCTAGGACTAGCGGGGGCCTCAGGAGCTCCTACAATGAGCAGTTCTTC | CSVSRTSGGLRSSYNEQFF
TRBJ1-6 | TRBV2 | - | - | TGTGCCAGCACCCCCGGGAGCTCACCCCTCCACTTT | CASTPGSSPLHF
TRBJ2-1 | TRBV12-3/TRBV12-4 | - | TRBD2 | TGTGCCAGCATCCCTAGGGAGGGGAAGCAGTTCTTC | CASIPREGKQFF